The 22 T cell receptor beta chains listed next were all sequenced from one sample in a study of cytomegalovirus exposure and HLA in healthy donors. In the PCR, 60 Vbeta and 13 Jbeta primers were used. Generated by immunoSEQ multiplex PCR, the TCRdb table keeps only in-frame clones and is missing some. This table holds around 200,000 clones, about three quarters found once. Sequenced: PBMCs. The receptors derive from a man aged 40-49 years in good health and CMV-seronegative.

The chain employs TRBV19 and TRBJ2-1; TRBD2 matches 8 bases. The ends lost 7 bases at V and 9 bases at J; junction bases unmatched: 8. This CDR3 contains 13 residues. From germline, CDR1 is LNHDA and CDR2 SQIVND (reference sequence). The CDR3 region is CASTLAGFGEQFF. In nucleotides, the CDR3 is TGTGCCAGTACGTTAGCGGGGTTTGGTGAGCAGTTCTTC. The full variable domain, its missing parts supplied by reference TRBV19 and TRBJ2-1, is DGGITQSPKYLFRKEGQNVTLSCEQNLNHDAMYWYRQDPGQGLRLIYYSQIVNDFQKGDIAEGYSVSREKKESFPLTVTSAQKNPTAFYLCASTLAGFGEQFFGPGTRLTVL.

The chain uses TRBV5-1 and TRBJ1-4, with a possible D match to TRBD1 (5 bases). Germline V gene lookup returns CDR1 SGHRS and CDR2 YFSETQ. The V gene lost 4 bases and the J gene lost 3 bases, with 16 bases spanning the gap. This CDR3 contains 16 residues. In nucleotides, the CDR3 is TGCGCCAGCAGCCCCCAAACGGGGGTTGCTAATGAAAAACTGTTTTTT. It codes for CASSPQTGVANEKLFF.

The CDR3 nucleotides are TGTGCCAGTAGTATAAGTCGGGAGATCCCCCAGCATTTT. Translating gives CASSISREIPQHF. This chain connects TRBV19 to TRBJ1-5; D is undetermined. The V gene's germline CDR1 is LNHDA and CDR2 SQIVND (reference sequence). Trimming removed 2 bases at V and 10 bases at J, with 12 bases between. The CDR3 has 13 residues.

The rearrangement uses TRBV14 and TRBJ2-3, with 7 bases that match TRBD2. This CDR3 has 14 amino acids. Trimming removed 6 bases from V and 0 bases from J; junction bases left unmatched: 3. Germline CDR1 SGHDN, CDR2 FVKESK. In nucleotides, the CDR3 is TGTGCCAGCAGACTTAGCGGGAGCACAGATACGCAGTATTTT. Its protein product is CASRLSGSTDTQYF.

This clone has a single count. The V call is TRBV11-1, the J call TRBJ2-6; weak D call: TRBD1 (5 bases). The CDR3 totals 16 residues. Trimming shortened V by 6 bases and J by 4 bases, and 16 bases separated the two germline ends. Germline values: CDR1 SGHAT, CDR2 FQDESV (reference sequence). For the CDR3, the DNA is TGTGCCAGCAGGACAGACCTACAGGTCGGGGCCAACGTCCTGACTTTC. Amino acids: CASRTDLQVGANVLTF.

The chain recombines TRBV11-3 with TRBJ2-2; TRBD2 might be the D (6 bases). Germline V gene sequence: CDR1 SGHNT, CDR2 YENEEA. This CDR3 has 14 residues. V was clipped by 0 bases and J by 5 bases, with 7 bases between them. The CDR3 coding sequence is TGTGCCAGCAGCTTAGATCGGGGGACCGGGGAGCTGTTTTTT. Residues: CASSLDRGTGELFF.

The CDR3 sequence is CASILGRLGNTIYF. The CDR3, as DNA: TGTGCCAGTATTCTCGGTCGTCTTGGAAACACCATATATTTT. The rearrangement links TRBV19 to TRBJ1-3; D not certain. Germline CDR1 reads LNHDA; CDR2 reads SQIVND (reference sequence). V was shortened by 7 bases and J by 3 bases, with 13 bases between the two germline ends. The CDR3 consists of 14 residues.

This rearrangement joins TRBV4-3 to TRBJ1-2, with unresolved D. V dropped 4 bases and J dropped 0 bases, with 12 bases sitting between them. The germline V gene encodes CDR1 LGHNA and CDR2 YSLEER. CDR3 length equals 15 residues. CDR3 nucleotide sequence: TGCGCCAGCAGCCCAACGTCCACAGCTAACTATGGCTACACCTTC. This codes for CASSPTSTANYGYTF.

The rearrangement uses TRBV4-2 and TRBJ2-3, with D perhaps TRBD1 (6 bases). The ends were cut back, 2 bases at V and 0 bases at J, with 15 bases in the middle. The CDR3 length is 17 residues. The germline V gene has CDR1 LGHNA and CDR2 YNFKEQ. Here the CDR3 reads CASSQYDRRTSTDTQYF. The CDR3 DNA is TGTGCCAGCAGCCAATACGACAGGAGGACTAGCACAGATACGCAGTATTTT.

The J gene is TRBJ2-1, the V gene TRBV7-9; 9 positions match TRBD1. The V gene end was trimmed by 7 bases and the J gene end by 7 bases; junction bases not matched to a gene: 5. CDR3 length: 13 amino acids. In germline, CDR1 is SEHNR, CDR2 FQNEAQ (reference sequence). CDR3 bases: TGTGCCAGCAACCCCGGACAGGGGAATGAGCAGTTCTTC. It specifies CASNPGQGNEQFF.

V gene TRBV28 combines with J gene TRBJ1-4; TRBD1 matches at 8 bases. The germline V gene has CDR1 MDHEN and CDR2 SYDVKM. J lost 11 bases, V lost 1 base, and 9 bases had no gene match. The CDR3 runs 15 residues. The CDR3, as DNA: TGTGCCAGCAGTTTATTCCGGGCAGGGGGCGAGAAACTGTTTTTT. Its protein is CASSLFRAGGEKLFF.

This clone was seen a single time. This chain connects TRBV5-1 to TRBJ1-6; possible D gene TRBD1, 6 bases. The CDR3 spans 14 residues. Per the germline V gene, CDR1 is SGHRS and CDR2 is YFSETQ. V was trimmed by 0 bases and J by 7 bases, leaving 8 bases between them. CDR3 DNA sequence: TGCGCCAGCAGCTTGGGGGACACAAATTCACCCCTCCACTTT. As protein: CASSLGDTNSPLHF.

This clone was seen just once. The CDR3 is CASSLPSGRADTQYF. DNA of the CDR3: TGTGCCAGCAGCCTACCTAGCGGGAGGGCAGATACGCAGTATTTT. The chain couples TRBV7-2 to TRBJ2-3; 12 bases are shared with TRBD2. Germline CDR1 and CDR2: SGHTA and FQGNSA. This CDR3 region has 15 residues. The V and J ends lost 5 bases and 4 bases, in that order; junction bases with no gene match: 4.

This clone was seen more than once but under ten times. The chain combines TRBV7-2 with TRBJ1-2, with no clear D. The length of the CDR3 is 12 residues. From germline, CDR1 is SGHTA and CDR2 FQGNSA. The V gene lost 3 bases and the J gene lost 3 bases, with 5 bases spanning the gap. The CDR3 is CASSLEYYGYTF. The CDR3 DNA follows: TGTGCCAGCAGCTTGGAGTACTATGGCTACACCTTC.

This chain connects TRBV9 to TRBJ1-2, with D uncertain. V lost 0 bases to trimming and J lost 7 bases, with 16 bases between them. This CDR3 has 15 amino acids. The germline gives CDR1 SGDLS, CDR2 YYNGEE. The DNA of the CDR3 is TGTGCCAGCAGCGTAGTCCCGGTTCCCTACGGTGGCTACACCTTC. Translated, it gives CASSVVPVPYGGYTF. The whole variable domain, filled in from reference TRBV9 and TRBJ1-2, reads DSGVTQTPKHLITATGQRVTLRCSPRSGDLSVYWYQQSLDQGLQFLIQYYNGEERAKGNILERFSAQQFPDLHSELNLSSLELGDSALYFCASSVVPVPYGGYTFGSGTRLTVV.

This clone has a handful of counts. The chain links TRBV7-9 to TRBJ1-3; D unclear. There are 16 residues in the CDR3. V was shortened by 2 bases and J by 0 bases, with 11 bases between the two germline ends. CDR1 SEHNR and CDR2 FQNEAQ come from the germline V gene (reference sequence). The CDR3 protein is CASSLWTASSGNTIYF. DNA for the CDR3: TGTGCCAGCAGCTTATGGACTGCGAGCTCTGGAAACACCATATATTTT.

The chain joins TRBV2 to TRBJ2-2; D may be TRBD1 (6 bases). The V gene lost 6 bases and the J gene lost 6 bases, with 14 bases spanning the gap. This CDR3 region has 14 residues. Germline-derived CDR1 and CDR2 are SNHLY and FYNNEI. CDR3 loop: CASRHRDRAGELFF. In DNA form, the CDR3 reads TGTGCCAGCAGACACAGGGACCGCGCCGGGGAGCTGTTTTTT. The variable domain in full, completed from reference TRBV2 and TRBJ2-2, reads EPEVTQTPSHQVTQMGQEVILRCVPISNHLYFYWYRQILGQKVEFLVSFYNNEISEKSEIFDDQFSVERPDGSNFTLKIRSTKLEDSAMYFCASRHRDRAGELFFGEGSRLTVL.

The V gene is TRBV27, the J gene TRBJ2-1; TRBD2 matches at 8 bases. There are 15 residues in the CDR3. Trimming took 5 bases from V and 2 from J; bases not matched to a gene: 5. Germline V lookup: CDR1 MNHEY, CDR2 SMNVEV (reference sequence). Written as DNA, the CDR3 is TGTGCCAGCAGTACACCCGGGGGGGCCTACAATGAGCAGTTCTTC. The encoded protein is CASSTPGGAYNEQFF.

The chain is built from TRBV12-5 and TRBJ1-2, with D perhaps TRBD1 (5 bases). The CDR3 is 12 amino acids. CDR1 is LGHNT, CDR2 FRNRAP, per germline. With 7 bases removed from V and 4 bases from J, the gap between germline ends came to 10 bases. The CDR3 DNA sequence: TGTGCTAGTGCCAAAGACAGCTATGGCTACACCTTC. Its translation: CASAKDSYGYTF.

The chain couples TRBV19 to TRBJ1-5; 10 bases align to TRBD1. Trimming cost V 8 bases and J 11 bases; bases outside gene matches: 12. The CDR3 runs 14 residues. Looked up from germline, CDR1 is LNHDA and CDR2 is SQIVND (reference sequence). CDR3 nucleotides: TGTGCCAGTCATAGGACAGGGGGTTCCGTGGCCCAGCATTTT. The encoded protein is CASHRTGGSVAQHF. Full variable domain (missing parts from reference TRBV19 and TRBJ1-5): DGGITQSPKYLFRKEGQNVTLSCEQNLNHDAMYWYRQDPGQGLRLIYYSQIVNDFQKGDIAEGYSVSREKKESFPLTVTSAQKNPTAFYLCASHRTGGSVAQHFGDGTRLSIL.

The V and J genes are TRBV4-1 and TRBJ1-2; D might be TRBD1 (5 bases). This CDR3 is 15 amino acids long. Deletions cut 4 bases from V and 4 bases from J, with 16 bases between. Germline V lookup: CDR1 MGHRA, CDR2 YSYEKL. As DNA, the CDR3 is TGCGCCAGCAGCCCCGGTTGGCCAGGGCCCTATGGCTACACCTTC. Amino acid sequence: CASSPGWPGPYGYTF.

The rearrangement links TRBV4-3 to TRBJ2-1, with TRBD2 matching over 7 bases. Germline lookup yields CDR1 LGHNA and CDR2 YSLEER. V trimming: 4 bases; J trimming: 1 base; junction bases outside the gene matches: 4. The CDR3 is 15 amino acids. CDR3 sequence (DNA): TGCGCCAGCAGCCCCGCAGCGGGATCCTACAATGAGCAGTTCTTC. It codes for CASSPAAGSYNEQFF.